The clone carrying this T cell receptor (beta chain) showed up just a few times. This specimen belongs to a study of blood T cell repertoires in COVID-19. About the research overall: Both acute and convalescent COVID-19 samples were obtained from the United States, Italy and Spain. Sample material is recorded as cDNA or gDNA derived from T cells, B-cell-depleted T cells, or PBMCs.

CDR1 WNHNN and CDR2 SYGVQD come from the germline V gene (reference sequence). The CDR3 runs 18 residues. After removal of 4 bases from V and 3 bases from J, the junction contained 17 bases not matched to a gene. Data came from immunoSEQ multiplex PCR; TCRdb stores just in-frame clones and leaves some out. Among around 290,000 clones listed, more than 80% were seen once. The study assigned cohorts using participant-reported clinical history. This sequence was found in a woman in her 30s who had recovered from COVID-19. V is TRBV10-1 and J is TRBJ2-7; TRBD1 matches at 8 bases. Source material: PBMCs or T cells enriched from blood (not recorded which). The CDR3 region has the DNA TGCGCCAGCAGTGTGGTTCCTCTGAGGGACAGGCCTGACTACGAGCAGTACTTC. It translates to CASSVVPLRDRPDYEQYF.